These T cell receptor beta chains were read from a single sample in a study of cytomegalovirus exposure and HLA in healthy donors. Assay: immunoSEQ multiplex PCR; the TCRdb copy retains only in-frame clones and omits some. This sample has under 200,000 clones; roughly four fifths occur once, and the top ten carry 1.5% to 1.7%. The sequenced sample consisted of PBMCs. These receptors came from a man aged 40-49 years in good health and CMV-seronegative. Each CDR3 is given without its conserved first and last residue. Fields, in order: V gene, J gene, CDR3 protein.

>TRBV6-4|TRBJ2-1
ASSDSSGRNEQF
>TRBV10-3|TRBJ2-3
AISEAGDLLREGTDTQY
>TRBV5-6|TRBJ1-2
ASSSRRGSYGYT
>TRBV5-1|TRBJ1-1
ASSLAQGRNTEAF
>TRBV25-1|TRBJ1-2
ASSESWTVYGYT
>TRBV11-2|TRBJ2-1
ASSLDPGGNEQF
>TRBV5-1|TRBJ2-7
ASSLVAGGAYEQY
>TRBV7-8|TRBJ1-3
ASSADRATGNTIY
>TRBV6-1|TRBJ1-1
ASSGDRGYTEAF
>TRBV5-4|TRBJ2-1
ASSPHPSGPYNEQF
>TRBV29-1|TRBJ1-1
SVDFDF
>TRBV7-9|TRBJ2-1
ASSTLLAGVSEQF
>TRBV7-7|TRBJ2-5
ASSLRQSQETQY
>TRBV5-6|TRBJ2-7
ASSSFGLAGLYEQY
>TRBV30|TRBJ1-4
AWSIGQTPTNEKLF
>TRBV7-9|TRBJ2-7
ASSGTGVKNEQY
>TRBV10-2|TRBJ2-1
ASSPGLLGDNEQF
>TRBV6-1|TRBJ1-1
ASSEFGRKTEAF
>TRBV7-3|TRBJ2-5
ASSPEAGVSETQY
>TRBV5-6|NA
ASSFPSGGEQY
>TRBV19|TRBJ2-7
ASSPGNTYEQY
>TRBV11-2|TRBJ2-3
ASSPPGDPDTQY
>TRBV14|TRBJ2-1
ASSRGWNEQF
>TRBV9|TRBJ2-2
ASSRRLSGELF